These 23 T cell receptor beta chains originate from one sample sequenced in a study of tumor and adjacent non-tumor tissue in lung cancer. A modified ARM-PCR protocol with three rounds of nested PCR amplified TCRbeta. One entry per CDR3 protein, called by TCRdb with MiXCR from the multiplex PCR reads. Found here are approximately 70,000 distinct CDR3 sequences, around 73% of them singletons; the top ten hold 25% to 30%. This sample's RNA came from whole unsorted tissue. Sequencing was performed on lung tumor tissue. The receptors were gathered from a man aged 55-75 years with non-small cell lung cancer.

With regard to this clonotype: The CDR3 end shows no conserved phenylalanine or tryptophan, and so a read error is likely. The genes are TRBV11-3 and TRBJ2-1; D is perhaps TRBD2 (5 bases). The CDR3 covers 13 residues. CDR1 SGHNT and CDR2 YENEEA come from the germline V gene. In DNA, the CDR3 is TGTGCCAGCTGCTTAGGACTTATCAATGAGCAGTTCATC. It yields the protein CASCLGLINEQFI.

To note about this clonotype: Likely a read error: the CDR3 ends without its conserved phenylalanine or tryptophan. This rearrangement joins TRBV20-1 to TRBJ1-5; D not certain. The CDR3 is 15 residues long. The germline V gene has CDR1 DFQATT and CDR2 SNEGSKA (reference sequence). CDR3 in amino acids: CSTRVQGLSNQPQHC. In DNA form, the CDR3 reads TGCAGTACTAGAGTCCAAGGACTGAGCAATCAGCCCCAGCATTGT.

A word on this clonotype: In this CDR3 the conserved last residue, phenylalanine or tryptophan, is missing, so a read error is likely. This chain connects TRBV20-1 to TRBJ2-7; 8 bases agree with TRBD1. V lost 2 bases and J lost 4; bases outside the gene matches: 7. This CDR3 contains 14 residues. Germline loops: CDR1 DFQATT, CDR2 SNEGSKA (reference sequence). CDR3: CSARTGRGRYEQYS. In nucleotides, the CDR3 is TGCAGTGCTAGAACGGGCAGGGGGCGATACGAGCAGTACTCC.

With regard to this clonotype: The junction does not match germline at one end; this may be a read error. V usage is TRBV28 and J usage is TRBJ2-6; D possibly corresponds to TRBD2 (7 bases). The CDR3 loop spans 17 amino acids. Germline lookup yields CDR1 MDHEN and CDR2 SYDVKM. The CDR3 DNA follows: TGTGCCAGCGAAAGTTTACTGCGGGGGCCTGGGGCCAACATCCTGACTTTC. It encodes CASESLLRGPGANILTF.

This chain uses TRBV29-1 with TRBJ1-1; weak D call: TRBD1 (5 bases). V was pared by 7 bases and J by 4 bases, with 19 bases between. Per germline, CDR1 SQVTM and CDR2 ANQGSEA. The CDR3 totals 14 residues. The CDR3 DNA reads as TGCAGCGGTATGGAAGGGACGCGGGGCACTGAAGCTTTCTTT. It specifies CSGMEGTRGTEAFF.

Points on this clonotype: This may be a read error, as it is one base from a much larger clone. The CDR3 DNA follows: TGTGCTTCCTTCCCGGGGGCCAACTCCTACAATGAGCAGTTCTTC. Translating gives CASFPGANSYNEQFF. This chain connects TRBV10-3 to TRBJ2-1; D may correspond to TRBD1 or TRBD2 (6 bases each). The CDR3 totals 15 residues. Germline loops: CDR1 ENHRY, CDR2 SYGVKD.

This clonotype appeared once. One end of the junction varies from germline; a read error may be responsible. This rearrangement joins TRBV6-1 to TRBJ2-7; D not certain. CDR1 is MNHNS and CDR2 is SASEGT in the germline V gene. This CDR3 is 13 amino acids long. CDR3 bases: TGTGCCAGCGCTTGGGATGAAAGCTACGGGCAGTACTTC. It encodes CASAWDESYGQYF.

Concerning this clonotype itself: One junction end disagrees with the germline gene, perhaps due to a read error. The gene calls are TRBV20-1 and TRBJ1-4, with TRBD1 matching over 8 bases. Germline V gives CDR1 DFQATT, CDR2 SNEGSKA (reference sequence). The CDR3 is 13 residues long. The CDR3 DNA sequence: TGCAGTGCCCAGGACAGGGTGTACGAAAAACTGTTATTT. This sequence encodes CSAQDRVYEKLLF.

A remark on this clonotype: This may arise from a read error, as a much more abundant clone is one base away. This sequence joins TRBV6-1 and TRBJ2-7; possible D gene TRBD2, 5 bases. The CDR3 extends over 12 amino acids. From germline, CDR1 is MNHNS and CDR2 SASEGT. The CDR3 DNA reads TGTGCCGGCAGTGATAGGAGGAGCGAGCAGTACTTC. Its protein is CAGSDRRSEQYF.

Comments on this clonotype: Lacking the conserved final phenylalanine or tryptophan, this CDR3 likely reflects a read error. This chain uses TRBV20-1 with TRBJ1-1, with TRBD1 as a possible D gene (5 bases). This CDR3 contains 11 residues. Germline CDR1 reads DFQATT; CDR2 reads SNEGSKA (reference sequence). V dropped 7 bases and J dropped 6 bases, with 12 bases sitting between them. The CDR3 DNA sequence: TGCAGTGTAGCAGGGAATGCTGAAGCTTTCTGT. Amino acids: CSVAGNAEAFC.

A remark on this clonotype: At one boundary the junction diverges from the germline segment, which might be a read error. The chain carries TRBV6-1 and TRBJ2-7; TRBD1 matches at 8 bases. From germline, CDR1 is MNHNS and CDR2 SASEGT. CDR3 size: 15 residues. The CDR3 region is CASRIWDRNFYEQHF. Written as DNA, the CDR3 is TGTGCCAGCAGGATTTGGGACAGGAATTTTTACGAGCAGCACTTC.

This clonotype has ten or more counts. The chain combines TRBV20-1 with TRBJ1-2; possibly TRBD1 for D (6 bases). Trimming pared 0 bases from V and 4 bases from J, leaving 9 bases between. The CDR3 is 13 residues long. From germline, CDR1 is DFQATT and CDR2 SNEGSKA (reference sequence). The CDR3 region has the DNA TGCAGTGCTAGAGACCCGACAGGCTATGGCTACACCTTC. It specifies CSARDPTGYGYTF.

On this clonotype: One junction end disagrees with the germline gene, perhaps due to a read error. This sequence joins TRBV12-3 or TRBV12-4 and TRBJ2-5; 7 bases align to TRBD1. The length of the CDR3 is 13 residues. The CDR3 coding sequence is TGTACCAGCAGTAGGGACAGAATAGAGACCCAGTACTTC. Translating it yields CTSSRDRIETQYF.

This clonotype was observed a handful of times. The junction shows a germline mismatch at one end, possibly a read error. The chain couples TRBV28 to TRBJ2-3; no clear D. CDR1 and CDR2 from the germline V gene are MDHEN and SYDVKM. This CDR3 is built from 13 residues. This CDR3 reads CANTSSGTDTQYF. In DNA form, the CDR3 reads TGTGCCAACACCTCCTCCGGCACAGATACACAGTATTTT.

To note about this clonotype: The conserved closing phenylalanine or tryptophan is absent in this CDR3, likely reflecting a read error. J is TRBJ2-2 and V is TRBV11-1; unclear D gene. Germline V gives CDR1 SGHAT, CDR2 FQDESV (reference sequence). The CDR3 consists of 14 residues. Trimming shortened V by 4 bases and J by 5 bases, and 11 bases separated the two germline ends. CDR3: CASSYTCGTGELFL. The CDR3, as DNA: TGTGCCAGCAGCTATACTTGTGGAACCGGGGAGCTGTTTCTT.

The CDR3 nucleotides are TGTGCCATCATTATAGCGAGAGGTGTCTACAATGAGCAGTTCTTC. The encoded protein is CAIIIARGVYNEQFF. V usage is TRBV6-1 and J usage is TRBJ2-1, with a weak D call TRBD2 (5 bases). The CDR3 sequence is 15 residues long. V gave up 10 bases and J gave up 3 bases, with 19 bases separating them. Looked up from germline, CDR1 is MNHNS and CDR2 is SASEGT.

For this clonotype: This CDR3 is missing its conserved last phenylalanine or tryptophan, likely due to a read error. The J gene is TRBJ2-7, the V gene TRBV20-1; maybe TRBD1 (7 bases). Germline V gene data show CDR1 as DFQATT and CDR2 as SNEGSKA (reference sequence). CDR3 length equals 12 residues. Trimming left V 8 bases short and J 5 bases short, with 16 bases between. As DNA, the CDR3 is TGCAGTACGGGGGACAGACCCGACGAGCAGTACCTC. Amino acid sequence: CSTGDRPDEQYL.

The V call is TRBV12-3 or TRBV12-4, the J call TRBJ2-1, with 14 bases fitting TRBD2. This CDR3 has 14 amino acids. The CDR3 sequence: CVRSASGTSGREFF. For the CDR3, the DNA is TGTGTCAGGAGTGCCTCTGGGACTAGCGGGAGAGAGTTCTTC.

Regarding this clonotype: Sequence at one end of the junction differs from germline and may be a read error. This chain uses TRBV14 with TRBJ2-5, with 9 bases aligning to TRBD2. The CDR3 totals 16 residues. CDR1 and CDR2 (germline): SGHDN, FVKESK. The CDR3 region has the DNA TGTGCCTGCAGCCGCTGGACTAGCGCGAGGCGAGAGACCCAGTACTTC. This translates into CACSRWTSARRETQYF. Filled out from reference TRBV14 and TRBJ2-5, the complete variable domain reads EAGVTQFPSHSVIEKGQTVTLRCDPISGHDNLYWYRRVMGKEIKFLLHFVKESKQDESGMPNNRFLAERTGGTYSTLKVQPAELEDSGVYFCACSRWTSARRETQYFGPGTRLLVL.

The rearrangement joins TRBV11-2 to TRBJ2-2; D is ambiguous. Germline-derived CDR1 and CDR2 are SGHAT and FQNNGV. The CDR3 loop spans 15 amino acids. V was pared by 5 bases and J by 5 bases, with 15 bases between. The CDR3 bases are TGTGCCAGCAGCCTAGGCACACTTGCTACCGGGGAGCTGTTTTTT. It is translated as CASSLGTLATGELFF.

Worth noting for this clonotype: A junction end diverges from the germline sequence, so it may reflect a read error. This chain uses TRBV30 with TRBJ2-2, with 7 bases matching TRBD2. From germline, CDR1 is GTSNPN and CDR2 SVGIG (reference sequence). The CDR3 has 16 residues. In nucleotides, the CDR3 is TGTGCCTGGAGTTTAAGACTAGCCACGAACACCGGGGGGCTGTTTTTT. Its translation: CAWSLRLATNTGGLFF.

Regarding this clonotype: At one of its ends the junction is not consistent with the germline gene, which may arise from a read error. V usage is TRBV5-4 and J usage is TRBJ2-2, with 10 bases matching TRBD1. The CDR3 is 14 residues long. Germline V gene lookup returns CDR1 SGHNT and CDR2 YYREEE (reference sequence). The CDR3 nucleotides are TGCGCCGGCAGCGTGGACAGGGGGACCGGGGAGCTGTTTTTT. It translates to CAGSVDRGTGELFF. The full variable domain, in which reference TRBV5-4 and TRBJ2-2 provide the parts outside the CDR3, is ETGVTQSPTHLIKTRGQQVTLRCSSQSGHNTVSWYQQALGQGPQFIFQYYREEENGRGNFPPRFSGLQFPNYSSELNVNALELDDSALYLCAGSVDRGTGELFFGEGSRLTVL.

The J gene is TRBJ2-7, the V gene TRBV29-1, with D maybe TRBD1 (5 bases). CDR3 size: 15 residues. In germline, CDR1 is SQVTM, CDR2 ANQGSEA. V lost 1 base and J lost 7, with 20 bases in between. CDR3 sequence: CSVEGDFGASYEQYF. In DNA form, the CDR3 reads TGCAGCGTTGAAGGGGATTTTGGGGCTAGTTATGAGCAGTACTTC.